The clone carrying this TCR beta chain was counted a few times. The target antigen is unknown. TCRdb keeps only in-frame clones here, not all; method: immunoSEQ multiplex PCR. This table has about 80,000 clones, around 87% appearing once. These data are taken from a study of T cell responses to AZD1222 COVID-19 vaccine. Regarding the study as a whole: Among spike-specific TCRs, nearly half reportedly target unmutated variant regions. There were vaccine-associated CD4 TCRs across spike, dominant at 160-218 and 743-854. Spike-specific TCR depth and breadth grew after two AZD1222 doses. Clonal diversity may have been underestimated in mostly white British donors.

Trimming took 3 bases from V and 1 from J, leaving 7 bases between them. Germline V gives CDR1 MGHRA, CDR2 YSYEKL. CDR3 length equals 14 residues. This specimen was peripheral blood, taken on day 0 of AZD1222 vaccination. This TCR was sampled from an adult in good health. The rearrangement joins TRBV4-1 to TRBJ1-3; D is ambiguous. The CDR3 sequence: CASSHLRSGNTIYF. The DNA for the CDR3 is TGCGCCAGCAGCCACCTCAGATCTGGAAACACCATATATTTT.